A selection of T cell receptor beta chains follows, all from one sample in a study of blood T cell repertoires in COVID-19. Sequenced by immunoSEQ multiplex PCR; TCRdb stores in-frame clones only, minus some. Found here are 350,000 to 450,000 clones, 75% to 90% of them singletons; the top ten hold about 1.6%. Sequenced: peripheral blood. The receptor set was obtained from a woman aged 40 to 55 with COVID-19, enrolled during active disease. Each CDR3 is given with its conserved first and last residue. D genes are given only for firm matches. Clone size is shown for a subset of rows, as once, few, many or a class of expanded clone.

CDR3 | DNA | D | length | V | size | J
CASSPYQGAEMNTEAFF | TGTGCCAGCAGTCCCTATCAGGGGGCAGAGATGAACACTGAAGCTTTCTTT | TRBD1 | 17 | TRBV28 | few | TRBJ1-1
CASSPSSHIGLAGGSPDTQYF | TGTGCCAGCAGCCCGAGCAGCCACATTGGACTAGCGGGAGGGAGCCCAGATACGCAGTATTTT | TRBD2 | 21 | TRBV28 | NA | TRBJ2-3
CASSAVMGNQPQHF | TGTGCCAGCAGTGCGGTAATGGGCAATCAGCCCCAGCATTTT | NA | 14 | TRBV2 | NA | TRBJ1-5
CASSLGLGEGQPQHF | TGTGCCAGCAGTTTAGGTCTCGGGGAAGGTCAGCCCCAGCATTTT | NA | 15 | TRBV28 | NA | TRBJ1-5
CASSSVTSGRVAITGELFF | TGTGCCAGCAGTTCCGTGACTAGCGGGAGAGTTGCGATCACCGGGGAGCTGTTTTTT | TRBD2 | 19 | TRBV6-2/TRBV6-3 | NA | TRBJ2-2
CASSPYRDADTQYF | TGTGCCAGCTCACCATACAGGGACGCAGATACGCAGTATTTT | NA | 14 | TRBV18 | once | TRBJ2-3
CANEGAGGNTIYF | TGTGCCAACGAGGGGGCAGGTGGAAACACCATATATTTT | TRBD1 | 13 | TRBV12-3/TRBV12-4 | NA | TRBJ1-3
CASSQDPSEKLFF | TGCGCCAGCAGCCAAGACCCTAGTGAAAAACTGTTTTTT | NA | 13 | TRBV4-3 | NA | TRBJ1-4
CASSTSGQGGYTF | TGTGCCAGTAGTACCTCGGGACAGGGGGGCTACACCTTC | TRBD1 | 13 | TRBV19 | NA | TRBJ1-2
CASSTWRDSNQPQHF | TGTGCCAGCAGCACCTGGCGGGATAGCAATCAGCCCCAGCATTTT | NA | 15 | TRBV7-8 | NA | TRBJ1-5
CASSVGRGGTNYGYTF | TGTGCCAGCAGCGTAGGTCGGGGAGGTACCAACTATGGCTACACCTTC | NA | 16 | TRBV9 | NA | TRBJ1-2
CASRPWASDEQFF | TGTGCCAGCCGGCCGTGGGCGTCAGATGAGCAGTTCTTC | NA | 13 | TRBV27 | NA | TRBJ2-1
CASSLLSGIFGYTF | TGTGCCAGCAGCCTTTTGTCGGGTATCTTTGGCTACACCTTC | NA | 14 | TRBV28 | NA | TRBJ1-2
CASSDAGGTDTQYF | TGTGCCAGCAGTGATGCGGGAGGCACAGATACGCAGTATTTT | TRBD2 | 14 | TRBV6-4 | NA | TRBJ2-3
CASSLEVGGSYGYTF | TGTGCCAGCAGCTTAGAAGTAGGGGGTTCCTATGGCTACACCTTC | NA | 15 | TRBV11-2 | NA | TRBJ1-2
CASSAGQGLIYF | TGTGCCAGCAGCGCAGGACAGGGCCTCATATATTTT | TRBD1 | 12 | TRBV9 | NA | TRBJ1-3
CASSLSSPHPRTGGNEQYF | TGTGCCAGCAGCTTATCCTCCCCCCACCCCCGGACAGGGGGGAACGAGCAGTACTTC | TRBD1 | 19 | TRBV7-9 | once | TRBJ2-7
CASRSPGQGKSAQHF | TGTGCCAGCAGGTCTCCAGGACAGGGAAAGTCAGCCCAGCATTTT | TRBD1 | 15 | TRBV28 | NA | TRBJ1-5
CATSRGGEGETQYF | TGTGCCACCAGCAGAGGGGGGGAAGGAGAGACCCAGTACTTC | NA | 14 | TRBV15 | NA | TRBJ2-5
CASRRRDREETQYF | TGTGCCAGCAGGCGCCGGGACAGGGAAGAGACCCAGTACTTC | TRBD1 | 14 | TRBV11-2 | NA | TRBJ2-5
CASRQTENTGELFF | TGTGCCAGCAGGCAGACAGAGAACACCGGGGAGCTGTTTTTT | NA | 14 | TRBV27 | NA | TRBJ2-2
CASSLASTPGNEQFF | TGCGCCAGCAGCTTGGCGTCTACCCCTGGTAATGAGCAGTTCTTC | NA | 15 | TRBV5-1 | NA | TRBJ2-1
CASSIDWVGAYEQYF | TGTGCCAGTAGTATAGATTGGGTGGGCGCCTACGAGCAGTACTTC | NA | 15 | TRBV19 | NA | TRBJ2-7
CASKVTGSNEKLFF | TGTGCCAGCAAGGTCACAGGGTCTAATGAAAAACTGTTTTTT | NA | 14 | TRBV27 | NA | TRBJ1-4
CASSFSNQPQHF | TGTGCCAGCAGTTTCTCCAATCAGCCCCAGCATTTT | NA | 12 | TRBV27 | NA | TRBJ1-5
CASSYQGATGELFF | TGTGCCAGCAGCTATCAGGGGGCCACCGGGGAGCTGTTTTTT | TRBD1 | 14 | TRBV5-6 | NA | TRBJ2-2
CASSQDVGFYGYTF | TGTGCCAGCAGCCAAGATGTCGGTTTCTATGGCTACACCTTC | NA | 14 | TRBV3-1/TRBV3-2 | few | TRBJ1-2
CASSPRRDSNQPQHF | TGTGCCAGTAGTCCCCGGAGAGATAGCAATCAGCCCCAGCATTTT | NA | 15 | TRBV19 | NA | TRBJ1-5